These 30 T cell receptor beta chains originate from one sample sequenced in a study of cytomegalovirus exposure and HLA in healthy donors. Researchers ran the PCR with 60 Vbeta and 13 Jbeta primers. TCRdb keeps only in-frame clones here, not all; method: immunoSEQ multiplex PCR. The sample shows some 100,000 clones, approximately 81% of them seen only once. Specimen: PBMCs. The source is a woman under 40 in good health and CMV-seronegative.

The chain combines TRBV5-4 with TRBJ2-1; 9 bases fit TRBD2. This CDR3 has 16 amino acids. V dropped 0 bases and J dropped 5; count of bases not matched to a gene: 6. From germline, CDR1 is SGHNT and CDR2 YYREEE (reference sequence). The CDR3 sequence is CASSLAGASGNNEQFF. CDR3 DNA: TGTGCCAGCAGCTTGGCCGGGGCTAGCGGGAACAATGAGCAGTTCTTC. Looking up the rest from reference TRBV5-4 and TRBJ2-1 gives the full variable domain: ETGVTQSPTHLIKTRGQQVTLRCSSQSGHNTVSWYQQALGQGPQFIFQYYREEENGRGNFPPRFSGLQFPNYSSELNVNALELDDSALYLCASSLAGASGNNEQFFGPGTRLTVL.

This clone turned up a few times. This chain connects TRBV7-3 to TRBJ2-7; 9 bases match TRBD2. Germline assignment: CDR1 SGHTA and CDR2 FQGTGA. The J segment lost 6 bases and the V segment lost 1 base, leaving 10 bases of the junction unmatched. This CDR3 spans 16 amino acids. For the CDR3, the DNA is TGTGCCAGCAGCTTAAGAAGCGCTAGCGGGGATATCGAGCAGTACTTC. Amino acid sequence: CASSLRSASGDIEQYF. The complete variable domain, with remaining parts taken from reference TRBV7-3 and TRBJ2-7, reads GAGVSQTPSNKVTEKGKYVELRCDPISGHTALYWYRQSLGQGPEFLIYFQGTGAADDSGLPNDRFFAVRPEGSVSTLKIQRTERGDSAVYLCASSLRSASGDIEQYFGPGTRLTVT.

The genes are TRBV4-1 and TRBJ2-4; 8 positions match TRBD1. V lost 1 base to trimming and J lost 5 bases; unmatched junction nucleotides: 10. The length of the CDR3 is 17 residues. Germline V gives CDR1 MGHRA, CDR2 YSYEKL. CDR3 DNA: TGCGCCAGCAGCCAAGGGGGGAACAGGGGGATTGAAAACATTCAGTACTTC. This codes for CASSQGGNRGIENIQYF.

CDR3 loop: CASSQSWSGPPGSTDTQYF. The CDR3 DNA is TGCGCCAGCAGTCAATCTTGGTCGGGTCCCCCCGGGAGCACAGATACGCAGTATTTT. The chain is built from TRBV23-1 and TRBJ2-3; D ambiguous. TRBV23-1 is placed among ORFs of uncertain function. The CDR3 runs to 19 residues. Deletions cut 0 bases from V and 0 bases from J, with 19 bases between.

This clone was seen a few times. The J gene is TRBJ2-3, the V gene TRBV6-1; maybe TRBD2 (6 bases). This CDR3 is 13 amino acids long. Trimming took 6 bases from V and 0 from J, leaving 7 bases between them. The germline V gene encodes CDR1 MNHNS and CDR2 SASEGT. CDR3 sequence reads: CASRDYSTDTQYF. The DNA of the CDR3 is TGTGCCAGCAGGGACTACAGCACAGATACGCAGTATTTT.

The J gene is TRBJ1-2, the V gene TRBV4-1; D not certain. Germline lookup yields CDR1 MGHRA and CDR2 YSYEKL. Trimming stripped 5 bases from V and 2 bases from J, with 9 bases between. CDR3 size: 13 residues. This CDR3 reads CASSITDNYGYTF. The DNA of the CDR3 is TGCGCCAGCAGCATCACAGACAACTATGGCTACACCTTC.

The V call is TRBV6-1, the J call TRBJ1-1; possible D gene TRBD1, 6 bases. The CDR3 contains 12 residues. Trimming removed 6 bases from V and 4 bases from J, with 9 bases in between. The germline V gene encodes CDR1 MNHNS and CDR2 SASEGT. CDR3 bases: TGTGCCAGCAGGGCACAGGGCACTGAAGCTTTCTTT. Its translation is CASRAQGTEAFF.

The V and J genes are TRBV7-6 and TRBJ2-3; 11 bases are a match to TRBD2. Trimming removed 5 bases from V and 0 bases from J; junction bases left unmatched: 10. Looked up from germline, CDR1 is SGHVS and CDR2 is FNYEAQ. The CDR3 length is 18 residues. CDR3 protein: CASSELAGVTTSTDTQYF. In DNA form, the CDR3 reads TGTGCCAGCAGCGAACTAGCGGGAGTAACTACTAGCACAGATACGCAGTATTTT.

For the CDR3, the DNA is TGCGCCAGCAGCTTGAATAGCGGGAGTGTTAATGAGCAGTTCTTC. It translates to CASSLNSGSVNEQFF. The chain combines TRBV5-1 with TRBJ2-1; TRBD2 matches 9 bases. This CDR3 has 15 residues. Looked up from germline, CDR1 is SGHRS and CDR2 is YFSETQ. Losses at the gene ends were 1 base for V and 7 bases for J; bases not matched to a gene: 6.

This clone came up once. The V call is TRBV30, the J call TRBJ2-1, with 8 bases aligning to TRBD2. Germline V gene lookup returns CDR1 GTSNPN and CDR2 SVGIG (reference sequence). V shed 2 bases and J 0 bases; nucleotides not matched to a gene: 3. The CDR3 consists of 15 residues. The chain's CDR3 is CAWSLGLVSYNEQFF. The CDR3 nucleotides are TGTGCCTGGAGTTTGGGACTAGTCTCCTACAATGAGCAGTTCTTC.

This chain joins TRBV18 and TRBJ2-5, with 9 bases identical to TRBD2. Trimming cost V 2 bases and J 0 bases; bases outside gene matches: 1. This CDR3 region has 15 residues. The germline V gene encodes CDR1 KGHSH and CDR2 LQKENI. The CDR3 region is CASSPGTSNQETQYF. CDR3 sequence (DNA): TGTGCCAGCTCACCAGGGACTAGCAACCAAGAGACCCAGTACTTC. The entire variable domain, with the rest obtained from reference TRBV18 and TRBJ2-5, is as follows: NAGVMQNPRHLVRRRGQEARLRCSPMKGHSHVYWYRQLPEEGLKFMVYLQKENIIDESGMPKERFSAEFPKEGPSILRIQQVVRGDSAAYFCASSPGTSNQETQYFGPGTRLLVL.

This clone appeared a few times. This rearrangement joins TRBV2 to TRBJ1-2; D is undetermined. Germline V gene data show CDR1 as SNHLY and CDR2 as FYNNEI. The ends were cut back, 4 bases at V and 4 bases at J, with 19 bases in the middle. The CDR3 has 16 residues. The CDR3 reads CASSGTRDQRGYGYTF. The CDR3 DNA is TGTGCCAGCAGTGGTACTAGAGACCAACGGGGCTATGGCTACACCTTC.

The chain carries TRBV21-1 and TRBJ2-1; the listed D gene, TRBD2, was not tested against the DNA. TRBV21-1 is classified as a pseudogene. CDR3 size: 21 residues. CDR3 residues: CASSLTVLAGGPWQYYNEQFF. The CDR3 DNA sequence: TGTGCCAGCAGCCTCACCGTACTAGCGGGAGGGCCGTGGCAATACTACAATGAGCAGTTCTTC.

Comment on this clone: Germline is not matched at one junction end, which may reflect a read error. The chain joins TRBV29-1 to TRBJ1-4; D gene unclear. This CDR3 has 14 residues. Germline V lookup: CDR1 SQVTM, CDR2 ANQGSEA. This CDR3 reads CSVDESGSKEKLFF. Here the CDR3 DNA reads TGCAGCGTTGACGAGTCAGGCTCTAAAGAAAAACTGTTTTTT.

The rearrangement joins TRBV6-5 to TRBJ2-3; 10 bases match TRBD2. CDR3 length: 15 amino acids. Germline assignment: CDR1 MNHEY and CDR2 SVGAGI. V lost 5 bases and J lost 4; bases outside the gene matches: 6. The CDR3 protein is CASSPTLAGADTQYF. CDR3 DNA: TGTGCCAGCAGTCCAACCCTAGCGGGAGCAGATACGCAGTATTTT.

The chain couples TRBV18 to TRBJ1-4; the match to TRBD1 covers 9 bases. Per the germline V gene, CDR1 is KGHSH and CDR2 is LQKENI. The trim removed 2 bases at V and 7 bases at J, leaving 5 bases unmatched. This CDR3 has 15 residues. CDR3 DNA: TGTGCCAGCTCACCATCCGGACAGGGGAGTGAAAAACTGTTTTTT. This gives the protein CASSPSGQGSEKLFF.

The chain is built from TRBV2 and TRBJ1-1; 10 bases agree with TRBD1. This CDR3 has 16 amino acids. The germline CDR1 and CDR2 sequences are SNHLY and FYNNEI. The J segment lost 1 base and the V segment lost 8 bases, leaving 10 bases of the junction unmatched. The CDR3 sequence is CASWTGGTLGNTEAFF. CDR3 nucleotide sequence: TGTGCCAGCTGGACAGGGGGTACACTAGGGAACACTGAAGCTTTCTTT. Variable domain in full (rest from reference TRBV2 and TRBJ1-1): EPEVTQTPSHQVTQMGQEVILRCVPISNHLYFYWYRQILGQKVEFLVSFYNNEISEKSEIFDDQFSVERPDGSNFTLKIRSTKLEDSAMYFCASWTGGTLGNTEAFFGQGTRLTVV.

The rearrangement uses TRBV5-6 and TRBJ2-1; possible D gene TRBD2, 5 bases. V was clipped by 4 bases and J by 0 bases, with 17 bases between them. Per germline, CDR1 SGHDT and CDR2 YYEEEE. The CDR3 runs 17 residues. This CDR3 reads CASSGKIAFSSYNEQFF. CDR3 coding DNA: TGTGCCAGCAGCGGGAAGATAGCGTTCAGCTCCTACAATGAGCAGTTCTTC.

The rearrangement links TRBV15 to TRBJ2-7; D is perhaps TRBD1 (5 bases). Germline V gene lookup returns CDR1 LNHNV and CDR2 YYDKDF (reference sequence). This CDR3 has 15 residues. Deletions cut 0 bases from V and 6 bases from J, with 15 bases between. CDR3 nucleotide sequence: TGTGCCACCAGCAGAGATATTTTAGGGGCGACCGAGCAGTACTTC. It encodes CATSRDILGATEQYF. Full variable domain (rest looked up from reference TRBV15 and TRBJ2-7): DAMVIQNPRYQVTQFGKPVTLSCSQTLNHNVMYWYQQKSSQAPKLLFHYYDKDFNNEADTPDNFQSRRPNTSFCFLDIRSPGLGDTAMYLCATSRDILGATEQYFGPGTRLTVT.

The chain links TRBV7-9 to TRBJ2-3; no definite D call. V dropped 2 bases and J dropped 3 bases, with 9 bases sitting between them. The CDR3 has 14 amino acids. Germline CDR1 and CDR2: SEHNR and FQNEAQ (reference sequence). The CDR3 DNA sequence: TGTGCCAGCAGCTTATCTTCCGGTACAGATACGCAGTATTTT. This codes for CASSLSSGTDTQYF.

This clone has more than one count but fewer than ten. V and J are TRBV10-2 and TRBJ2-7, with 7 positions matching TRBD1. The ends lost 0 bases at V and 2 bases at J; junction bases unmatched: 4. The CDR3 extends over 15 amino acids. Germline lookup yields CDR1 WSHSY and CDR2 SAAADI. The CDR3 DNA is TGCGCCAGCAGTGAGTCCCGACAGGGTCCCTACGAGCAGTACTTC. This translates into CASSESRQGPYEQYF.

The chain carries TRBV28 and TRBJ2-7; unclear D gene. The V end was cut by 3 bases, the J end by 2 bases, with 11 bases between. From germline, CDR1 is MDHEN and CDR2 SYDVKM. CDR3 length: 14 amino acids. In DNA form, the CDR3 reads TGTGCCAGCAGTTTTCGTGGGCCTCCCTACGAGCAGTACTTC. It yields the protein CASSFRGPPYEQYF.

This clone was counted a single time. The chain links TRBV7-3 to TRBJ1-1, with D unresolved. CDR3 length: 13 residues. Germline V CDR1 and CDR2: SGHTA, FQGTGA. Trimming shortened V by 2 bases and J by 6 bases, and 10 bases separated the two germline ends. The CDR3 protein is CASSLAPGSEAFF. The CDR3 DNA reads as TGTGCCAGCAGCTTAGCCCCCGGGTCTGAAGCTTTCTTT.

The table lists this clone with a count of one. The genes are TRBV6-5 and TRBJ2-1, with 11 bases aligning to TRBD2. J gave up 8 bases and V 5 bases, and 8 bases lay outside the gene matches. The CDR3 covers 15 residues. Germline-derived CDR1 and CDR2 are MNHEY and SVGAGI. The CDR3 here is CASSQGTSGLHEQFF. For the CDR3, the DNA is TGTGCCAGCAGTCAGGGGACTAGCGGACTGCATGAGCAGTTCTTC.

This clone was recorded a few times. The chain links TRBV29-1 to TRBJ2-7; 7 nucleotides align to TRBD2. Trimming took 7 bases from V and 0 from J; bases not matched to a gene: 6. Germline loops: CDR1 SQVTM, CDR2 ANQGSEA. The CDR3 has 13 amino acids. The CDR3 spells CSALTSSSYEQYF. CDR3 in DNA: TGCAGCGCCCTGACTAGCTCCTCCTACGAGCAGTACTTC.

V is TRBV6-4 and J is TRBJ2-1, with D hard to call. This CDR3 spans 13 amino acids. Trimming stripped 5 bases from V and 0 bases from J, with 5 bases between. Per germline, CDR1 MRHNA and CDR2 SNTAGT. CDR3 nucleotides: TGTGCCAGCAGTAACAGCTCCTACAATGAGCAGTTCTTC. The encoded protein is CASSNSSYNEQFF.

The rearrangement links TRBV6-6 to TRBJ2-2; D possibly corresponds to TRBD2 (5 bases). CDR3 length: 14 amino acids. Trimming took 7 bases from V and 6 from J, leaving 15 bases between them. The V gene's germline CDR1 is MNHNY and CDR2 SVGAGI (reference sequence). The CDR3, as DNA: TGTGCCAGCATTACCGGGGATTCACCCGGGGAGCTGTTTTTT. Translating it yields CASITGDSPGELFF.

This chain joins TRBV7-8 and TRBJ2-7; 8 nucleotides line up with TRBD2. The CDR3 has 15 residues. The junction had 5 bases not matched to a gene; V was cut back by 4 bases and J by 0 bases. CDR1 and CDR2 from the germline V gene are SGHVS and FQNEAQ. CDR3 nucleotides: TGTGCCAGCAGCTCACTAGCGGTCAGCTCCTACGAGCAGTACTTC. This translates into CASSSLAVSSYEQYF.

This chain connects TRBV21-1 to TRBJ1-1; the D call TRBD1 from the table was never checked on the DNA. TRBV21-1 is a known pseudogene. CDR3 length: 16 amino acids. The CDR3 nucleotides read TGTGCCAGCAGCAGACAGACAGGAAGCTTGAACACTGAAGCTTTCTTT. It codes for CASSRQTGSLNTEAFF.

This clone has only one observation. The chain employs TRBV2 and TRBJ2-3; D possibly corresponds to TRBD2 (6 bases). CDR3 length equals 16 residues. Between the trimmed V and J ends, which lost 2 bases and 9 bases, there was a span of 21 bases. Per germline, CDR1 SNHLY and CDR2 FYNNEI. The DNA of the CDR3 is TGTGCCAGCAGTGAATCCATCGGGGGACGAACCCCCACGCAGTATTTT. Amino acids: CASSESIGGRTPTQYF.